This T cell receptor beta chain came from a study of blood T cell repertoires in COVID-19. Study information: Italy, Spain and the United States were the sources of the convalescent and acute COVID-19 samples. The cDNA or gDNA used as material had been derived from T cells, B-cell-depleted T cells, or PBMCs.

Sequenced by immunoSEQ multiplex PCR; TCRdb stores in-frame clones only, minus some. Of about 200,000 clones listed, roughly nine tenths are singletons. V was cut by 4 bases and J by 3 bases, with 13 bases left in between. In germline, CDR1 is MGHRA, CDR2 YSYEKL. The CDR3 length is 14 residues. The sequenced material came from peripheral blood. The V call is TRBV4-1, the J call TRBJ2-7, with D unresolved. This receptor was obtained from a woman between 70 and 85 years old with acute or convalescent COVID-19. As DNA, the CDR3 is TGCGCCAGCAGCCGAGAGGCCACTAACTACGAGCAGTACTTC. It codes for CASSREATNYEQYF.